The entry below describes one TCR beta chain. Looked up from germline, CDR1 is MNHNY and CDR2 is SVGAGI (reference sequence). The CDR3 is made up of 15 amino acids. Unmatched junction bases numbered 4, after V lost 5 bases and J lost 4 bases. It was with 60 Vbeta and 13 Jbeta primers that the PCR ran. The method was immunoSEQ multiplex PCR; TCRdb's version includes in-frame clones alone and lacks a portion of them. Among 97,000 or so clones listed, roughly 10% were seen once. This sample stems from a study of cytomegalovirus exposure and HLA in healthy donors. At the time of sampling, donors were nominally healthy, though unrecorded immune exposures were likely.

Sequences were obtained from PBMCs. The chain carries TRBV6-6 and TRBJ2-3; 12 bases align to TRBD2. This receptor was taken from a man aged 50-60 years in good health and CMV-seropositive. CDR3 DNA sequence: TGTGCCAGCAGTCTAGCGGGAGGGGGCGCAGATACGCAGTATTTT. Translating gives CASSLAGGGADTQYF.